The rows below give T cell receptor beta chains drawn from one sample of a study of identical twins. TCRdb redid the calling of the 5' RACE reads with MiXCR, one entry per CDR3 protein. Of about 890,000 distinct CDR3 sequences listed, 12% were seen once; the top ten hold 1.5% to 2%. The sample also formed part of further work on yellow fever vaccine responses in identical twins.

The sequenced sample consisted of PBMCs. All receptors come from a woman aged 18-29 years in good health. Each CDR3 is given with its conserved first and last residue. Fields, in order: J gene, clone size, D gene, V gene, CDR3 DNA, CDR3 protein. D genes are given only for firm matches. Expanded clones are given a class, and other clones once, few, many or no size at all.

TRBJ2-3 | few | . | TRBV28 | TGTGCCAGCAGTTCAGCGGAGGCCACAGATACGCAGTATTTT | CASSSAEATDTQYF
TRBJ2-1 | many | TRBD2 | TRBV4-1 | TGCGCCAGCAGCCAAGATCCCAGCAGACTAGCCCCTAAGAACAATGAGCAGTTCTTC | CASSQDPSRLAPKNNEQFF
TRBJ1-5 | many | . | TRBV12-3/TRBV12-4 | TGTGCCAGCAGTCCTGCCAGGGGAGCTCAGCCCCAGCATTTT | CASSPARGAQPQHF
TRBJ2-1 | few | . | TRBV3-1 | TGTGCCAGCAGCCAAGACCCATGGGACCGACCTCCTTTGCACAATGAGCAGTTCTTC | CASSQDPWDRPPLHNEQFF
TRBJ2-3 | . | TRBD2 | TRBV28 | TGTGCCAGCAGCTTTTCCTCCGTGGGAGGGGGCACAGATACGCAGTATTTT | CASSFSSVGGGTDTQYF
TRBJ2-2 | . | . | TRBV2 | TGTGCCAGCAGCGGGGAATCCGGGCCTTTCACCGGGGAGCTGTTTTTT | CASSGESGPFTGELFF
TRBJ1-2 | . | TRBD1 | TRBV13 | TGTGCCAGCAGAGACGCCGGGACAGGGGACTATGGCTACACCTTC | CASRDAGTGDYGYTF
TRBJ2-1 | . | TRBD1 | TRBV28 | TGTGCCAGCAGTTTACCCCCCGGGACAGTGCAGTTCTTC | CASSLPPGTVQFF
TRBJ1-5 | . | TRBD1 | TRBV3-1 | TGTGCCAGCAGCCAAGGCCAAACAGGGGTGAACGGTCAGCCCCAGCATTTT | CASSQGQTGVNGQPQHF
TRBJ2-7 | few | TRBD1 | TRBV12-3/TRBV12-4 | TGTGCCAGCAGTAGGAGACGGGACAGCTCTTCCTACGAGCAGTACTTC | CASSRRRDSSSYEQYF
TRBJ2-5 | . | TRBD2 | TRBV24-1 | TGTGCCACCAGACCACCGACTAGCGGGAGTCAAGAGACCCAGTACTTC | CATRPPTSGSQETQYF
TRBJ2-7 | . | TRBD2 | TRBV2 | TGTGCCAGCAGTGAGACTAGCGGGAGGGCCGCCTACGAGCAGTACTTC | CASSETSGRAAYEQYF
TRBJ2-3 | few | . | TRBV6-1 | TGTGCCAGCAGCCCTTTGGGGGACAGCACAGATACGCAGTATTTT | CASSPLGDSTDTQYF
TRBJ1-1 | . | TRBD1 | TRBV9 | TGTGCCAGCAGCGTAGAAGGGGGCTTGAACACTGAAGCTTTCTTT | CASSVEGGLNTEAFF
TRBJ2-1 | . | . | TRBV3-1 | TGTGCCAGCAGCCAAGAGTTAACTTACAATGAGCAGTTCTTC | CASSQELTYNEQFF
TRBJ2-3 | . | TRBD2 | TRBV10-1 | TGCGCCAGCAGTGGGATTAGCGGGAGTTTCGCAGATACGCAGTATTTT | CASSGISGSFADTQYF
TRBJ2-1 | few | . | TRBV7-3 | TGTGCCAGCAGCCGAGGTTCAGAGGGCAATGAGCAGTTCTTC | CASSRGSEGNEQFF
TRBJ2-3 | . | . | TRBV7-9 | TGTGCCAGCAGCTTTATAGGCGGGGAAACAGATACGCAGTATTTT | CASSFIGGETDTQYF
TRBJ1-1 | few | TRBD1 | TRBV11-2 | TGTGCCAGCAGCCCCTGGACAGGGGCGAACACTGAAGCTTTCTTT | CASSPWTGANTEAFF
TRBJ2-1 | few | . | TRBV15 | TGTGCCACCAGCAGAGATAGCCCTGAACAGCGCTACAATGAGCAGTTCTTC | CATSRDSPEQRYNEQFF
TRBJ1-1 | few | TRBD1 | TRBV12-5 | TGTGCTAGTGGACCCTGGGGGACAGGGGAAAGGAACACTGAAGCTTTCTTT | CASGPWGTGERNTEAFF
TRBJ2-1 | . | . | TRBV6-1 | TGTGCCAGCAGGGTACAGCCTCCCTCCTACAATGAGCAGTTCTTC | CASRVQPPSYNEQFF
TRBJ2-5 | few | TRBD2 | TRBV27 | TGTGCCAGCAGCCGTCGATCACTAGCGGAACAAGAGACCCAGTACTTC | CASSRRSLAEQETQYF
TRBJ1-1 | many | . | TRBV7-9 | TGTGCCAGCAGCTTAACCGGGACGGTTGAAGCTTTCTTT | CASSLTGTVEAFF
TRBJ2-2 | few | . | TRBV20-1 | TGCAGTGCGGGTGCCGCCGGCAAGTCCGGGGAGCTGTTTTTT | CSAGAAGKSGELFF
TRBJ2-2 | few | . | TRBV5-6 | TGTGCCAGCAGCTTTGGGGGACCTATCACCGGGGAGCTGTTTTTT | CASSFGGPITGELFF
TRBJ2-2 | few | TRBD2 | TRBV4-2 | TGTGCCAGCAGCCAAGAACTTAGCGGGAGGGGGAGGACCGGGGAGCTGTTTTTT | CASSQELSGRGRTGELFF
TRBJ2-3 | few | . | TRBV20-1 | TGCAGTGCTAGTAGGCCTGAACCCACAGATACGCAGTATTTT | CSASRPEPTDTQYF
TRBJ2-7 | few | TRBD2 | TRBV10-3 | TGTGCCATCAGTGACGAACTAGCGGGTGTTGACTCCTACGAGCAGTACTTC | CAISDELAGVDSYEQYF